This record covers a single TCR beta chain. Its antigen is still unknown. Bulk tumor genomic DNA constituted the template, at 550 to 750 ng per sample. Spaced far apart, several biopsies were taken from each primary tumor during surgery. Each patient presented with untreated, newly diagnosed non-small cell lung cancer and received curative surgery. Multiplex PCR relied on 32 V and 13 J primers to amplify TCR beta CDR3. In TCRdb, the multiplex PCR reads were re-called with MiXCR into one record per CDR3 protein. Here the sample spans about 4,600 distinct CDR3 sequences, more than 30% being singletons. Trimming cost V 1 base and J 7 bases, with 6 bases left between them. Germline V CDR1 and CDR2: SGHRS, YFSETQ. This CDR3 has 11 amino acids. The data were taken from a study of immune heterogeneity within non-small cell lung tumors. Study-wide background: With respect to histology, the tumors encompassed a few squamous cell carcinomas, 10 non-squamous carcinomas and 1 not otherwise specified. Findings and caveats of the study: T-cell clonality in a given local region correlated moderately yet significantly with the local tumor mutational burden (R about 0.35).

The receptor was isolated from a woman between 45 and 60 years old with non-small cell lung cancer. Material: lung tumor tissue. V and J are TRBV5-1 and TRBJ2-7; D is unclear. This CDR3 reads CASSLNREQYF. Written as DNA, the CDR3 is TGCGCCAGCAGCTTGAATAGGGAGCAGTACTTC.